Each of the 3 T cell receptor beta chains below was sequenced from the same sample in a study of neurological immune-mediated disorders. TCRdb redid the calling of the 5' RACE reads with MiXCR, one entry per CDR3 protein. The sample contains tens of thousands of distinct CDR3 sequences, around 6.8% of which appear only once. The specimen sequenced was PBMCs. The origin of the receptors is a middle-aged woman in good health.

This clonotype has a count of ten or more. The gene calls are TRBV7-9 and TRBJ2-3; a possible D gene is TRBD1 (5 bases). Germline V gives CDR1 SEHNR, CDR2 FQNEAQ (reference sequence). The CDR3 totals 14 residues. The V end was cut by 4 bases, the J end by 4 bases, with 12 bases between. The chain's CDR3 is CASSSMQGSDTQYF. Here the CDR3 DNA reads TGTGCCAGCAGCTCAATGCAGGGCTCAGATACGCAGTATTTT.

This clonotype was seen repeatedly, ten times or more. The chain links TRBV10-3 to TRBJ2-3; TRBD2 matches at 9 bases. The length of the CDR3 is 15 residues. The junction had 7 bases not matched to a gene; V was cut back by 5 bases and J by 4 bases. CDR1 and CDR2 (germline): ENHRY, SYGVKD. CDR3 nucleotides: TGTGCCATCAGTTGGGCGGGAGGGCCGCCAGATACGCAGTATTTT. Translated, it gives CAISWAGGPPDTQYF.

This clonotype was observed at least ten times. The rearrangement uses TRBV7-8 and TRBJ2-1; 8 nucleotides align to TRBD2. V gave up 3 bases and J gave up 7 bases; unmatched junction bases: 8. CDR1 is SGHVS, CDR2 FQNEAQ, per germline. The CDR3 totals 15 residues. The CDR3 bases are TGTGCCAGCAGCTTCCTAGCGGGCCTTGGAAATGAGCAGTTCTTC. Its protein product is CASSFLAGLGNEQFF.